A single TCR beta chain is shown here with its context. Its antigen is unknown. Primers for the PCR totalled 60 Vbeta and 13 Jbeta. Profiled with immunoSEQ multiplex PCR; TCRdb holds only in-frame clones, not every one. The sample has under 150,000 clones; approximately 80% are singletons. The sample comes from a study of cytomegalovirus exposure and HLA in healthy donors. Study information: Earlier sequencing of about 200 million T cells yielded approximately 100 million unique TCR beta sequences. Overall study results and limits: Rarity marked most TCR sequences, yet some public TCRs occurred in many donors. Among TCR beta chains, those listed as cytomegalovirus-associated numbered about 150.

The ends were cut back, 2 bases at V and 4 bases at J, with 9 bases in the middle. This CDR3 region has 13 residues. CDR1 GTSNPN and CDR2 SVGIG come from the germline V gene (reference sequence). Material: PBMCs. The sequence was collected from a man aged 35 to 55 in good health and CMV-seropositive. The chain recombines TRBV30 with TRBJ1-5; unclear D gene. In DNA, the CDR3 is TGTGCCTGGAGTCCATACTGGAATCAGCCCCAGCATTTT. Protein sequence: CAWSPYWNQPQHF.